Shown below are 26 T cell receptor beta chains from a single sample sequenced in a study of OX40 agonist ivuxolimab in advanced cancers. Clones were read by immunoSEQ multiplex PCR, and TCRdb kept only the in-frame ones, dropping some. The data hold about 41,000 clones, with roughly 77% observed a single time. The sequencing here drew on CD4+ or CD8+ T cells sorted from blood, taken in a trial of the OX40 agonist ivuxolimab. All receptors derive from an adult with an advanced solid tumor such as melanoma, head and neck, liver or kidney cancer.

The chain recombines TRBV5-4 with TRBJ2-2; no firm D call. Germline lookup yields CDR1 SGHNT and CDR2 YYREEE (reference sequence). This CDR3 region has 13 residues. V was trimmed by 0 bases and J by 8 bases, leaving 8 bases between them. The chain's CDR3 is CASSLEESGELFF. CDR3 in DNA: TGTGCCAGCAGCTTGGAGGAGTCGGGGGAGCTGTTTTTT.

The J gene is TRBJ2-3, the V gene TRBV5-4, with a weak D call TRBD2 (6 bases). CDR3 length: 15 amino acids. The V end was cut by 2 bases, the J end by 0 bases, with 10 bases between. The germline CDR1 and CDR2 sequences are SGHNT and YYREEE (reference sequence). DNA for the CDR3: TGTGCCAGCAGCTTAACTAGCAGGAGCACAGATACGCAGTATTTT. Its translation: CASSLTSRSTDTQYF.

V is TRBV29-1 and J is TRBJ2-7; unclear D gene. Trimming stripped 4 bases from V and 5 bases from J, with 12 bases between. CDR1 is SQVTM and CDR2 is ANQGSEA in the germline V gene. This CDR3 is 12 amino acids long. Here the CDR3 DNA reads TGCAGCGTTGCGCGGTATATCGACGAGCAGTACTTC. It translates to CSVARYIDEQYF.

This clone was seen a few times. The chain carries TRBV2 and TRBJ1-5; unclear D gene. CDR3 size: 12 residues. Germline CDR1 reads SNHLY; CDR2 reads FYNNEI. V lost 6 bases, J lost 5 bases, and 8 bases lay in between. The CDR3 here is CASREGDQPQHF. The CDR3, as DNA: TGTGCCAGCAGAGAGGGTGATCAGCCCCAGCATTTT. The full variable domain, its missing parts supplied by reference TRBV2 and TRBJ1-5, is EPEVTQTPSHQVTQMGQEVILRCVPISNHLYFYWYRQILGQKVEFLVSFYNNEISEKSEIFDDQFSVERPDGSNFTLKIRSTKLEDSAMYFCASREGDQPQHFGDGTRLSIL.

This chain uses TRBV5-1 with TRBJ1-1; D gene unclear. Deletions cut 0 bases from V and 4 bases from J, with 10 bases between. This CDR3 is 14 amino acids long. Germline CDR1 is SGHRS and CDR2 is YFSETQ. The CDR3 DNA reads TGCGCCAGCAGCTTGGCCGTGGGTAGCACTGAAGCTTTCTTT. Translation gives CASSLAVGSTEAFF.

The chain couples TRBV7-6 to TRBJ1-3; no clear D gene. The germline V and J ends were trimmed by 1 base and 4 bases, with 14 bases remaining between them. In germline, CDR1 is SGHVS, CDR2 FNYEAQ. The CDR3 consists of 16 residues. CDR3 DNA sequence: TGTGCCAGCAGCTTAGGACTATACCCGAACGGAAACACCATATATTTT. It specifies CASSLGLYPNGNTIYF.

The rearrangement joins TRBV7-9 to TRBJ1-2; D is uncertain. Per the germline V gene, CDR1 is SEHNR and CDR2 is FQNEAQ (reference sequence). V was cut by 6 bases and J by 0 bases, with 14 bases left in between. The CDR3 runs to 15 residues. The CDR3 sequence is CASSRMAGSNYGYTF. The CDR3 nucleotides are TGTGCCAGCAGTAGAATGGCAGGTTCTAACTATGGCTACACCTTC.

In its sample, this clone was seen a few times. This chain uses TRBV7-2 with TRBJ2-2; 8 bases agree with TRBD1. Germline lookup yields CDR1 SGHTA and CDR2 FQGNSA. The J segment lost 8 bases and the V segment lost 5 bases, leaving 4 bases of the junction unmatched. The CDR3 is 13 residues long. For the CDR3, the DNA is TGTGCCAGCAGCCCCAGACAGGGGGGGGAGCTGTTTTTT. Its translation: CASSPRQGGELFF. Drawing the rest from reference TRBV7-2 and TRBJ2-2, the complete variable domain is GAGVSQSPSNKVTEKGKDVELRCDPISGHTALYWYRQSLGQGLEFLIYFQGNSAPDKSGLPSDRFSAERTGGSVSTLTIQRTQQEDSAVYLCASSPRQGGELFFGEGSRLTVL.

This clone was observed once. The chain employs TRBV18 and TRBJ2-7; TRBD1 is a possible D gene (6 bases). CDR1 is KGHSH and CDR2 is LQKENI in the germline V gene. V lost 0 bases, J lost 4 bases, and 16 bases lay in between. CDR3 length: 16 amino acids. The CDR3 spells CASSPPDQGIGYEQYV. The CDR3 nucleotides are TGTGCCAGCTCACCACCGGACCAGGGGATAGGTTACGAGCAGTACGTC.

In its sample, this clone was seen a few times. Relative to the germline gene, one junction end is altered; a read error may explain this. This chain uses TRBV14 with TRBJ1-2; D might be TRBD1 (6 bases). CDR3 length: 11 residues. Germline assignment: CDR1 SGHDN and CDR2 FVKESK. CDR3: CASSQGQAQRF. DNA for the CDR3: TGTGCCAGCAGCCAAGGACAGGCCCAACGCTTC. Supplemented by reference TRBV14 and TRBJ1-2, the full variable domain reads EAGVTQFPSHSVIEKGQTVTLRCDPISGHDNLYWYRRVMGKEIKFLLHFVKESKQDESGMPNNRFLAERTGGTYSTLKVQPAELEDSGVYFCASSQGQAQRFGSGTRLTVV.

The chain couples TRBV28 to TRBJ2-7; D gene uncertain. Germline V gene lookup returns CDR1 MDHEN and CDR2 SYDVKM. The CDR3 sequence is 12 residues long. V lost 4 bases to trimming and J lost 0 bases, with 4 bases between them. This CDR3 is CASSSTSYEQYF. CDR3 coding DNA: TGTGCCAGCAGTTCCACCTCCTACGAGCAGTACTTC.

This clone has only a few counts. The rearrangement uses TRBV7-6 and TRBJ2-5, with D unresolved. The CDR3 loop spans 11 amino acids. Germline CDR1 is SGHVS and CDR2 is FNYEAQ. V lost 3 bases and J lost 5, with 4 bases in between. CDR3 nucleotides: TGTGCCAGCAGCTTCAGGGAGACCCAGTACTTC. This gives the protein CASSFRETQYF. The full variable domain, in which reference TRBV7-6 and TRBJ2-5 provide the parts outside the CDR3, is GAGVSQSPRYKVTKRGQDVALRCDPISGHVSLYWYRQALGQGPEFLTYFNYEAQQDKSGLPNDRFSAERPEGSISTLTIQRTEQRDSAMYRCASSFRETQYFGPGTRLLVL.

The CDR3 sequence: CASSFGENIQYF. The CDR3 DNA reads as TGTGCCAGCAGCTTCGGTGAAAACATTCAGTACTTC. The V call is TRBV11-1, the J call TRBJ2-4; D unclear. This CDR3 is built from 12 residues. Germline values: CDR1 SGHAT, CDR2 FQDESV (reference sequence). V dropped 3 bases and J dropped 5 bases, with 5 bases sitting between them.

The rearrangement links TRBV9 to TRBJ2-2, with TRBD2 matching over 8 bases. V dropped 1 base and J dropped 6; count of bases not matched to a gene: 5. CDR3 length equals 15 residues. Germline assignment: CDR1 SGDLS and CDR2 YYNGEE. Here the CDR3 DNA reads TGTGCCAGCAGCGTACCGGGACTAGGGCCCGGGGAGCTGTTTTTT. Translating gives CASSVPGLGPGELFF.

The V gene is TRBV2, the J gene TRBJ2-3, with 9 nucleotides matching TRBD2. Trimming at V came to 4 bases and at J to 4 bases, leaving 12 bases not matched to a gene. The V gene's germline CDR1 is SNHLY and CDR2 FYNNEI. CDR3 length: 17 residues. CDR3 amino acids: CASSVVEGLAGSDTQYF. DNA of the CDR3: TGTGCCAGCAGTGTGGTTGAGGGGCTAGCGGGATCAGATACGCAGTATTTT.

The chain carries TRBV7-9 and TRBJ2-2; possibly TRBD1 for D (5 bases). The CDR3 consists of 16 residues. V gave up 4 bases and J gave up 0 bases, with 12 bases separating them. Germline CDR1 is SEHNR and CDR2 is FQNEAQ (reference sequence). CDR3 protein: CASSSTAFANTGELFF. The DNA for the CDR3 is TGTGCCAGCAGCTCGACAGCCTTCGCGAACACCGGGGAGCTGTTTTTT.

This clone is judged medium-sized. V usage is TRBV9 and J usage is TRBJ1-4; 8 bases match TRBD1. The CDR3 covers 16 residues. Looked up from germline, CDR1 is SGDLS and CDR2 is YYNGEE. Trimming at V came to 7 bases and at J to 0 bases, leaving 8 bases not matched to a gene. The CDR3 loop is CASGGDRLATNEKLFF. The CDR3 coding sequence is TGTGCCAGCGGGGGGGACAGGCTTGCAACTAATGAAAAACTGTTTTTT.

The rearrangement uses TRBV5-4 and TRBJ1-4; D not resolved. The ends were cut back, 10 bases at V and 0 bases at J, with 16 bases in the middle. Germline CDR1 and CDR2: SGHNT and YYREEE (reference sequence). The CDR3 loop spans 15 amino acids. CDR3 region: CACASGGSTNEKLFF. In nucleotides, the CDR3 is TGTGCCTGCGCAAGTGGAGGCTCAACTAATGAAAAACTGTTTTTT.

The V and J genes are TRBV7-2 and TRBJ2-5; 12 nucleotides line up with TRBD2. The J call could be wrong; TRBJ2-7 is a better fit for the DNA end. Germline assignment: CDR1 SGHTA and CDR2 FQGNSA. CDR3 length: 15 amino acids. This CDR3 is CASRLGLAGSYEQYF. CDR3 bases: TGTGCCAGCAGGCTCGGACTAGCGGGATCCTACGAGCAGTACTTC.

This sequence joins TRBV7-3 and TRBJ2-6; D is undetermined. Germline V gene sequence: CDR1 SGHTA, CDR2 FQGTGA. Trimming cost V 5 bases and J 4 bases, with 12 bases left between them. The CDR3 spans 15 residues. This CDR3 reads CASSPQPRGANVLTF. CDR3 DNA: TGTGCCAGCAGCCCCCAACCGAGGGGGGCCAACGTCCTGACTTTC.

V usage is TRBV11-3 and J usage is TRBJ2-7; the D is unclear. The CDR3 runs to 11 residues. The germline CDR1 and CDR2 sequences are SGHNT and YENEEA. The ends were cut back, 5 bases at V and 4 bases at J, with 6 bases in the middle. CDR3 sequence: CASSDFYEQYV. The CDR3, as DNA: TGTGCCAGCAGCGACTTTTACGAGCAGTACGTC.

V is TRBV5-1 and J is TRBJ2-3; D is unclear. This CDR3 is built from 15 residues. The germline CDR1 and CDR2 sequences are SGHRS and YFSETQ. Trimming shortened V by 0 bases and J by 0 bases, and 8 bases separated the two germline ends. The CDR3 DNA is TGCGCCAGCAGCTTGGTTGCAGATAGCACAGATACGCAGTATTTT. Translated: CASSLVADSTDTQYF.

The rearrangement uses TRBV2 and TRBJ2-5, with unresolved D. The J call may be mistaken, given a closer DNA end match to TRBJ2-7. Germline V gene lookup returns CDR1 SNHLY and CDR2 FYNNEI. The CDR3 has 12 amino acids. The CDR3 DNA reads as TGTGCCAGCAGTGCTCCCCTCCCCGAGCAGTACTTC. As protein: CASSAPLPEQYF.

The chain couples TRBV5-6 to TRBJ2-5; D not resolved. The germline V and J ends were trimmed by 2 bases and 2 bases, with 4 bases remaining between them. CDR1 and CDR2 (germline): SGHDT, YYEEEE. The CDR3 runs to 12 residues. The CDR3 sequence is CASSFMQETQYF. CDR3 DNA: TGTGCCAGCAGCTTTATGCAAGAGACCCAGTACTTC.

V is TRBV7-2 and J is TRBJ2-3; D perhaps matches TRBD2 (5 bases). This CDR3 has 16 amino acids. Germline loops: CDR1 SGHTA, CDR2 FQGNSA. Trimming left V 4 bases short and J 0 bases short, with 14 bases between. The CDR3 sequence: CASSWRGRPSTDTQYF. The CDR3, as DNA: TGTGCCAGCAGCTGGCGCGGGCGCCCTAGCACAGATACGCAGTATTTT.

In its sample, this clone was seen a few times. Other DNA sequences in the sample encode the same CDR3. This chain uses TRBV30 with TRBJ1-2, with no clear D. The germline V gene has CDR1 GTSNPN and CDR2 SVGIG (reference sequence). V dropped 2 bases and J dropped 6 bases, with 7 bases sitting between them. CDR3 length equals 11 residues. CDR3 in amino acids: CAWSWENGYTF. CDR3 sequence (DNA): TGTGCCTGGAGTTGGGAGAATGGCTACACCTTC. The variable domain in full, with the rest retrieved from reference TRBV30 and TRBJ1-2, is SQTIHQWPATLVQPVGSPLSLECTVEGTSNPNLYWYRQAAGRGLQLLFYSVGIGQISSEVPQNLSASRPQDRQFILSSKKLLLSDSGFYLCAWSWENGYTFGSGTRLTVV.